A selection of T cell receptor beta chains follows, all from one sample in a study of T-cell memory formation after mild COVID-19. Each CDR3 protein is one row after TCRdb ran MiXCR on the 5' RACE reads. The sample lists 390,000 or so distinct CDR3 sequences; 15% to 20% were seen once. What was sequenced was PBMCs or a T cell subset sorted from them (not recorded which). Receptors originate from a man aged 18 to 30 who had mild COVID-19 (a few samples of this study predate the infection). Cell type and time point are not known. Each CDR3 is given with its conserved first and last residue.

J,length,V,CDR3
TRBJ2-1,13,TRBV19,CASSSLTLNEQFF
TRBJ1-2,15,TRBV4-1,CASSRDRGTSDGYTF
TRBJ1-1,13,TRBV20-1,CSASRQGRTEAFF
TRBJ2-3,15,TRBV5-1,CASRGAGPRTDTQYF
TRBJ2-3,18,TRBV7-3,CASSLLVDRGLSTDTQYF
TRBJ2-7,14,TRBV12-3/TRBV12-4,CASSFGGRRSEQYF
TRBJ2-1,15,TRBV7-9,CASSRLAGGLYEQFF
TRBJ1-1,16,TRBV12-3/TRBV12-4,CASSLARGEESTEAFF
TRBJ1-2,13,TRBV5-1,CASSSDINYGYTF
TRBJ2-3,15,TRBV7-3,CASSLTASGVDTQYF
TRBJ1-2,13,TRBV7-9,CASSRGGPYGYTF
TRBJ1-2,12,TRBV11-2,CASSFGPGGYTF
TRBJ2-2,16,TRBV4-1,CASSQTGGMGMGELFF
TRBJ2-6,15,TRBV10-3,CAISPDGSGANVLTF
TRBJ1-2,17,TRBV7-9,CASSLLLGQGNNYGYTF
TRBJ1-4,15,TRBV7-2,CASSPSGDLVEKLFF
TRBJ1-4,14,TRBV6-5,CASSSAATNEKLFF
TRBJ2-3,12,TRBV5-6,CASGRLTDTQYF
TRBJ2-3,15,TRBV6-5,CASSYVTSGTDTQYF
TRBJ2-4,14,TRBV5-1,CASSLVGANPIQYF
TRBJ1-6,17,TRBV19,CASSISVGGTARSPLHF
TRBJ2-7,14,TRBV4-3,CASSQEGNSYEQYF
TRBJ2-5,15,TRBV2,CASRASTSGQETQYF
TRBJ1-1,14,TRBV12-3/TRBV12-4,CASSQQGGNTEAFF
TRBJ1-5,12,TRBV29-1,CSVEEGNQPQHF
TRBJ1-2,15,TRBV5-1,CASSLGMTGLYGYTF
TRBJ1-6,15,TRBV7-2,CASSLGDLRGSPLHF
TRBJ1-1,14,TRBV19,CASSRYYRDTEAFF
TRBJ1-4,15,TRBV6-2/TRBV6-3,CASSSGQGGDEKLFF
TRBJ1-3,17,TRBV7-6,CASSLVPAGSSGNTIYF
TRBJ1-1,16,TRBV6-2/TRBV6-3,CASSRSGGHTRREAFF
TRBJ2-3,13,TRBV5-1,CASSSYFTDTQYF
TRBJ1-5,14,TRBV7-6,CASSPTGEAQPQHF
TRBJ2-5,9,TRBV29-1,CSVDETQYF
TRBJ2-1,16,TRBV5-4,CASREGTADSYNEQFF
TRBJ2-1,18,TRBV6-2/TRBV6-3,CASSLLGGVVPFNHEQFF
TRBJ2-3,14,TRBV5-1,CASSLSSGADTQYF
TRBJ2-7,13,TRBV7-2,CASSWDVAYEQYF
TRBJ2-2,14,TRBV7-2,CASSRGWADGELFF
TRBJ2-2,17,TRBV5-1,CASSLVARSTNTGELFF
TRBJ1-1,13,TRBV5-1,CASSLDPGEEAFF
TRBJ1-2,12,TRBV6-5,CASSSDLGGYTF
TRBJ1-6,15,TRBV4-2,CASSQDLGPYSPLHF
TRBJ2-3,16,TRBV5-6,CASSGESGVRTDTQYF
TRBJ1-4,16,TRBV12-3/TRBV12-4,CASEGAGEGPNEKLFF
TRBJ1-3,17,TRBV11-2,CASSQTDAASSGNTIYF
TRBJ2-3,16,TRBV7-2,CASSSRRDLAGGTQYF
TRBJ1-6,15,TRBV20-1,CSASTGRIYNSPLHF
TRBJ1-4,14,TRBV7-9,CATERDGDGEKLFF
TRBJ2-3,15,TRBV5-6,CASRAGGQSTDTQYF
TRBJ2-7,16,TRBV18,CASSPPGTDILNEQYF
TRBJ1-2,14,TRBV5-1,CASSRGTGFYGYTF